Below, 16 T cell receptor beta chains from the same sample are listed, as sequenced in a study of cytomegalovirus exposure and HLA in healthy donors. PCR primers comprised 60 Vbeta and 13 Jbeta primers. Libraries were prepared by immunoSEQ multiplex PCR; TCRdb keeps only in-frame clonotypes and omits some of them. The sample has 60,000 to 75,000 clones; approximately 79% are singletons. Input material: PBMCs. The receptors shown here come from a woman in her 30s in good health and CMV-seronegative.

The chain recombines TRBV19 with TRBJ2-2; D uncertain. The CDR3 runs 15 residues. Germline CDR1 LNHDA, CDR2 SQIVND (reference sequence). Trimming pared 4 bases from V and 2 bases from J, leaving 11 bases between. The CDR3 region has the DNA TGTGCCAGTAGTACCGGAGTAACTAACACCGGGGAGCTGTTTTTT. The encoded protein is CASSTGVTNTGELFF.

The chain recombines TRBV5-1 with TRBJ2-2; D unclear. The CDR3 totals 14 residues. Deletions cut 3 bases from V and 1 base from J, with 7 bases between. Germline CDR1 reads SGHRS; CDR2 reads YFSETQ. The CDR3 nucleotides are TGCGCCAGCAGCTCGCACATGAACACCGGGGAGCTGTTTTTT. Its translation: CASSSHMNTGELFF. The complete variable domain, with remaining parts taken from reference TRBV5-1 and TRBJ2-2, reads KAGVTQTPRYLIKTRGQQVTLSCSPISGHRSVSWYQQTPGQGLQFLFEYFSETQRNKGNFPGRFSGRQFSNSRSEMNVSTLELGDSALYLCASSSHMNTGELFFGEGSRLTVL.

This chain connects TRBV30 to TRBJ1-4; TRBD1 might be the D (5 bases). From germline, CDR1 is GTSNPN and CDR2 SVGIG (reference sequence). This CDR3 has 15 residues. V was pared by 2 bases and J by 6 bases, with 16 bases between. CDR3 sequence: CAWSLTRGGDEKLFF. CDR3 in DNA: TGTGCCTGGAGTTTGACCCGGGGGGGGGATGAAAAACTGTTTTTT.

The chain couples TRBV5-1 to TRBJ1-2; the D gene is possibly TRBD1 (6 bases). V was trimmed by 4 bases and J by 12 bases, leaving 16 bases between them. The CDR3 loop spans 12 amino acids. Germline CDR1 SGHRS, CDR2 YFSETQ. The CDR3 spells CASSPDSRDHTF. The DNA for the CDR3 is TGCGCCAGCAGCCCGGACAGCCGAGACCACACCTTC.

The chain combines TRBV11-2 with TRBJ2-2, with 8 bases that match TRBD2. This CDR3 is built from 16 residues. The V gene's germline CDR1 is SGHAT and CDR2 FQNNGV. V shed 4 bases and J 5 bases; nucleotides not matched to a gene: 9. This CDR3 is CASSSIGGGLTGELFF. For the CDR3, the DNA is TGTGCCAGCAGCTCCATCGGGGGGGGCCTTACCGGGGAGCTGTTTTTT.

This chain links TRBV7-2 with TRBJ2-7; no firm D call. CDR1 and CDR2 (germline): SGHTA, FQGNSA. The CDR3 contains 17 residues. V was shortened by 4 bases and J by 3 bases, with 22 bases between the two germline ends. CDR3: CASSSFSGRVDFYEQYF. The DNA for the CDR3 is TGTGCCAGCAGCTCGTTTTCGGGTCGGGTTGATTTCTACGAGCAGTACTTC.

V and J are TRBV6-6 and TRBJ2-3, with 13 bases lining up with TRBD2. V gave up 6 bases and J gave up 4 bases; unmatched junction bases: 7. Germline CDR1 is MNHNY and CDR2 is SVGAGI (reference sequence). The CDR3 runs 16 residues. This CDR3 reads CASSDSTSGRADTQYF. The CDR3 bases are TGTGCCAGCAGCGATTCAACTAGCGGGAGGGCAGATACGCAGTATTTT.

The chain employs TRBV13 and TRBJ2-2; unclear D gene. The CDR3 spans 12 residues. V lost 4 bases and J lost 4, with 4 bases in between. CDR1 and CDR2 (germline): PRHDT, FYEKMQ (reference sequence). Here the CDR3 DNA reads TGTGCCAGCAGCTCTCGCACCGGGGAGCTGTTTTTT. This translates into CASSSRTGELFF.

This rearrangement joins TRBV6-5 to TRBJ2-2; no clear D. In germline, CDR1 is MNHEY, CDR2 SVGAGI. CDR3 size: 13 residues. Trimming cost V 5 bases and J 6 bases, with 10 bases left between them. The CDR3 nucleotides read TGTGCCAGCAGTCTCTCAGATTCCGGGGAGCTGTTTTTT. As protein: CASSLSDSGELFF.

The chain combines TRBV29-1 with TRBJ1-1; 8 nucleotides match TRBD1. CDR1 and CDR2 (germline): SQVTM, ANQGSEA. The trim removed 7 bases at V and 1 base at J, leaving 8 bases unmatched. The CDR3 sequence is 14 residues long. In DNA, the CDR3 is TGCAGCGCCGCAGGGGGCAGGGAGAACACTGAAGCTTTCTTT. Amino acid sequence: CSAAGGRENTEAFF.

The chain is built from TRBV2 and TRBJ2-7; D not resolved. Trimming stripped 9 bases from V and 7 bases from J, with 10 bases between. CDR1 is SNHLY, CDR2 FYNNEI, per germline. The CDR3 extends over 10 amino acids. The CDR3 nucleotides read TGTGCCAGTAACCCGAGGGAGCAGTACGTC. Its protein is CASNPREQYV.

This clone was detected once. This rearrangement joins TRBV19 to TRBJ2-1; D possibly corresponds to TRBD1 (6 bases). The CDR3 runs to 17 residues. Germline lookup yields CDR1 LNHDA and CDR2 SQIVND (reference sequence). The V gene lost 1 base and the J gene lost 2 bases, with 15 bases spanning the gap. CDR3 DNA: TGTGCCAGTAGTATAGGAAAGGGTGGGGGCACCTACAATGAGCAGTTCTTC. Protein: CASSIGKGGGTYNEQFF.

The chain recombines TRBV9 with TRBJ1-1; 7 nucleotides match TRBD1. Germline CDR1 is SGDLS and CDR2 is YYNGEE. The junction had 10 bases not matched to a gene; V was cut back by 0 bases and J by 8 bases. The CDR3 loop spans 15 amino acids. Written as DNA, the CDR3 is TGTGCCAGCAGCGTAGCCCCCCCGACAGGGAGCGAAGCTTTCTTT. Translating gives CASSVAPPTGSEAFF.

This clone has just a few counts. This sample includes further DNA sequences coding for the same CDR3. The chain couples TRBV6-5 to TRBJ1-2; TRBD1 aligns across 7 bases. The CDR3 has 16 amino acids. Losses at the gene ends were 0 bases for V and 1 base for J; bases not matched to a gene: 5. Per the germline V gene, CDR1 is MNHEY and CDR2 is SVGAGI. The CDR3 DNA sequence: TGTGCCAGCAGTTACTCGACAGGGTTGGGTAACTATGGCTACACCTTC. As protein: CASSYSTGLGNYGYTF.

The chain employs TRBV7-6 and TRBJ2-1, with TRBD2 matching over 11 bases. The CDR3 covers 16 residues. The V segment lost 2 bases and the J segment 8 bases; nucleotides outside the gene matches: 8. Germline-derived CDR1 and CDR2 are SGHVS and FNYEAQ. CDR3 loop: CASSLLGLAAEDEQFF. CDR3 nucleotides: TGTGCCAGCAGCTTATTGGGACTAGCGGCTGAGGATGAGCAGTTCTTC.

V gene TRBV19 combines with J gene TRBJ2-5; no definite D call. Looked up from germline, CDR1 is LNHDA and CDR2 is SQIVND (reference sequence). With 7 bases removed from V and 1 base from J, the gap between germline ends came to 10 bases. The CDR3 runs 13 residues. CDR3 loop: CASTKSAQETQYF. The DNA of the CDR3 is TGTGCCAGTACGAAGAGTGCCCAAGAGACCCAGTACTTC.